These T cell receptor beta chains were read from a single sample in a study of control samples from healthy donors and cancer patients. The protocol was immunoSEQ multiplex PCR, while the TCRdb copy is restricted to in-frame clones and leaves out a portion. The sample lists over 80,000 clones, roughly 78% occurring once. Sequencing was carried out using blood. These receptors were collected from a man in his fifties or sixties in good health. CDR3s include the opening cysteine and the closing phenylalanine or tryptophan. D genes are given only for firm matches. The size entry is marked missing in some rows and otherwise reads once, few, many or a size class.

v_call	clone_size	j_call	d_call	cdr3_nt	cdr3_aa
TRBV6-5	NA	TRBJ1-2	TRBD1	TGTGCCAGCAGACCCCAACAGGGGGCCCTTTGGGGCTACACCTTC	CASRPQQGALWGYTF
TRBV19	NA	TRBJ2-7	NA	TGTGCCAGTAGTCCATACCTCTCCTACGAGCAGTACTTC	CASSPYLSYEQYF
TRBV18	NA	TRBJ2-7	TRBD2	TGTGCCAGCTCACGTGGACTAGCGGACCCCTACGAGCAGTACTTC	CASSRGLADPYEQYF
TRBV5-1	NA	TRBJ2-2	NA	TGCGCCAGCCACTCTGGGGCCGGGGAGCTGTTTTTT	CASHSGAGELFF
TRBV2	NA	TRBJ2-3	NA	TGTGCCAGCAGAAGACCCCTAGTCCAGGACCTCAACGCACACCATACGCAGTATTTT	CASRRPLVQDLNAHHTQYF
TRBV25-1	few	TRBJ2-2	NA	TGTGCCAGCAGTGAGAAGGGGGATAACACCGGGGAGCTGTTTTTT	CASSEKGDNTGELFF
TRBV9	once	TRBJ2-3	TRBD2	TGTGCCAGCAGCGTAGCAGGACTAGCGGGGGCCTCCCAAGATACGCAGTATTTT	CASSVAGLAGASQDTQYF
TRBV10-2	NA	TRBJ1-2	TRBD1	TGCGCCAGCAGTGATGCAGGGGGATATGGCTACACCTTC	CASSDAGGYGYTF
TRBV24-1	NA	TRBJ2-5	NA	TGTGCCACCAGTGATGCCGGGACGGGCAAAGAGACCCAGTACTTC	CATSDAGTGKETQYF
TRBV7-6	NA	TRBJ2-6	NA	TGTGCCAGCAGCTTAGTGCGGGGCTCTGGGGCCAACGTCCTGACTTTC	CASSLVRGSGANVLTF
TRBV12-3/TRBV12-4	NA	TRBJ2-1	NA	TGTGCCAGCAGTCCCCCCGGCCGGCTACTGCAGTTCTTC	CASSPPGRLLQFF
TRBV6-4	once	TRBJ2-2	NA	TGTGCCCGAAGGGTGACCGGGGAGCTGTTTTTT	CARRVTGELFF
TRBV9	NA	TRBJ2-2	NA	TGTGCCAGCAGCGTAAGTCCCTCTGTGCTCTCCGGGGAGCTGTTTTTT	CASSVSPSVLSGELFF
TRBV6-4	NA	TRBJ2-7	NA	TGTGCCAGCAGTGACGGGTACGAGCAGTACTTC	CASSDGYEQYF
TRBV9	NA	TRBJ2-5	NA	TGTGCCAGCAGCGTAGAACCGGTACAAGAGACCCAGTACTTC	CASSVEPVQETQYF
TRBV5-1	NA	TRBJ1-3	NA	TGCGCCAGCAGCTACTACGGGAGCTCTGGAAACACCATATATTTT	CASSYYGSSGNTIYF
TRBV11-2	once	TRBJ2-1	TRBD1	TGTGCCAGCAGCCCTGACAGGGTGAGCGGCAATGAGCAGTTCTTC	CASSPDRVSGNEQFF
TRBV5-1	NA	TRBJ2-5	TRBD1	TGCGCCAGCAGCTTAGCCCCACAGGGGGCGAAGGAGACCCAGTACTTC	CASSLAPQGAKETQYF
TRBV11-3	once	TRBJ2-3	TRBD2	TGTGCCAGCAGCCCCCGACTAGCGGGAGGGACAGATACGCAGTATTTT	CASSPRLAGGTDTQYF
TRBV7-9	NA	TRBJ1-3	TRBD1	TGTGCCAGCAGCATTGCGAGGGGGCTTGACACCATATATTTT	CASSIARGLDTIYF
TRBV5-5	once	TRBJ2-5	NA	TGTGCCAGCAGCTCGATATGGGGAGGCAACCAAGAGACCCAGTACTTC	CASSSIWGGNQETQYF
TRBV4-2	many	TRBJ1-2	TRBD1	TGTGCCAGCAGCCAAGACGGGACAGGGAGGAACTATGGCTACACCTTC	CASSQDGTGRNYGYTF